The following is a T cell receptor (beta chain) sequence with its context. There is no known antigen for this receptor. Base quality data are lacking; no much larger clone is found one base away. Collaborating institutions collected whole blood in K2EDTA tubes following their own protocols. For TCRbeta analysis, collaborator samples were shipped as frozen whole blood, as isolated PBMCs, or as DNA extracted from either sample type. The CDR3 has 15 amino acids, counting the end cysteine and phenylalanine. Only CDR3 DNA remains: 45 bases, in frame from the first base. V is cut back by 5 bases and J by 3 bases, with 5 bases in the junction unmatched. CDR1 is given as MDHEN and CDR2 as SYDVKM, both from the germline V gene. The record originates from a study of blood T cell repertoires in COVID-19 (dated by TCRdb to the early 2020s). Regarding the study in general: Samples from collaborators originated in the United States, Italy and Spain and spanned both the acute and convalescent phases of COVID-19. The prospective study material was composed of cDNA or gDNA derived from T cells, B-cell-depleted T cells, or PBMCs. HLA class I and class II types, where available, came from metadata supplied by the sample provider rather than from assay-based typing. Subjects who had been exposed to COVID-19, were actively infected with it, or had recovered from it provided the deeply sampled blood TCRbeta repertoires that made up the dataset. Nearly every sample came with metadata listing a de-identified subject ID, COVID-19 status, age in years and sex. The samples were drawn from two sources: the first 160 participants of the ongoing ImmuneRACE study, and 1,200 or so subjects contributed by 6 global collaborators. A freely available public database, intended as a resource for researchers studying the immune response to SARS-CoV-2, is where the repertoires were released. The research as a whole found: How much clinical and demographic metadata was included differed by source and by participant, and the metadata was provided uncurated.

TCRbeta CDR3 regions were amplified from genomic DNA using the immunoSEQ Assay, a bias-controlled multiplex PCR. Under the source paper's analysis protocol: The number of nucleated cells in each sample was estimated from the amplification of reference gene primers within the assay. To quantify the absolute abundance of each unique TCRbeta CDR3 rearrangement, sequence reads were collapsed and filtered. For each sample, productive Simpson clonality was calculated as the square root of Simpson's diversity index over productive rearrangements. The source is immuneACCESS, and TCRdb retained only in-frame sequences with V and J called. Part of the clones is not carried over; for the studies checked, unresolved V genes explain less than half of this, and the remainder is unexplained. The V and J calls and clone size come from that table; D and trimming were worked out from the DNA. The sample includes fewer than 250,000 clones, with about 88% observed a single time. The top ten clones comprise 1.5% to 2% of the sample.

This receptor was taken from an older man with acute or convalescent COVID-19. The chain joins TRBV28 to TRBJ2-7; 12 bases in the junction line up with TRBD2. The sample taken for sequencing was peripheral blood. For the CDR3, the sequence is CASSPGTSGFYEQYF. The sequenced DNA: TGTGCCAGCAGTCCCGGGACTAGCGGGTTCTACGAGCAGTACTTC.